Below, one T cell receptor beta chain is given with its context. CDR1 and CDR2 from the germline V gene are SNHLY and FYNNEI. This CDR3 region has 13 residues. J lost 4 bases, V lost 6 bases, and 5 bases had no gene match. The data are from a study of blood T cell repertoires in COVID-19. Study-level background: Some COVID-19 samples were acute and others convalescent; all came from the United States, Italy and Spain. The cDNA or gDNA used as material had been derived from T cells, B-cell-depleted T cells, or PBMCs.

Authors' analysis steps: How many nucleated cells were present was estimated from reference gene primer amplification. Method: immunoSEQ multiplex PCR; TCRdb's copy keeps in-frame clones and lacks some. Clonal size and the V and J genes are those of that table, whereas D and trimming came from the DNA. The table includes about 72,000 clones, over 75% detected once. The source of this sequence is a man aged 65-85 years with active or convalescent COVID-19. The chain recombines TRBV2 with TRBJ2-5; 7 bases map to TRBD1. Material for sequencing was peripheral blood. The CDR3 DNA follows: TGTGCCAGCAGGGAGACAGGGTTAGAGACCCAGTACTTC. This codes for CASRETGLETQYF.